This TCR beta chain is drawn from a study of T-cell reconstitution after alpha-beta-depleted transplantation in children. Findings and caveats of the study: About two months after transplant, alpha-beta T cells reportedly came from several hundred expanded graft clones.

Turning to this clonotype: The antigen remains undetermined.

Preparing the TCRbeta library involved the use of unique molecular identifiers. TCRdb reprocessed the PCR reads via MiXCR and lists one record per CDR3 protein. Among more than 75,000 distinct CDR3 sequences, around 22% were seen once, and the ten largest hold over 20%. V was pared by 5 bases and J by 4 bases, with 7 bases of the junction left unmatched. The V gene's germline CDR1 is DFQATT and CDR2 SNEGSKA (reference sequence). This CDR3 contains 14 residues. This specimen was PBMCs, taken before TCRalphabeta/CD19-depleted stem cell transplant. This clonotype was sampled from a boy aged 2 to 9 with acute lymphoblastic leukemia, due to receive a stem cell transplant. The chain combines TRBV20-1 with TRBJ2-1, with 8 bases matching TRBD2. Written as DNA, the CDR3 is TGCAGTGCTGGGGGACTAGAAGATTACAATGAGCAGTTCTTC. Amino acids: CSAGGLEDYNEQFF.